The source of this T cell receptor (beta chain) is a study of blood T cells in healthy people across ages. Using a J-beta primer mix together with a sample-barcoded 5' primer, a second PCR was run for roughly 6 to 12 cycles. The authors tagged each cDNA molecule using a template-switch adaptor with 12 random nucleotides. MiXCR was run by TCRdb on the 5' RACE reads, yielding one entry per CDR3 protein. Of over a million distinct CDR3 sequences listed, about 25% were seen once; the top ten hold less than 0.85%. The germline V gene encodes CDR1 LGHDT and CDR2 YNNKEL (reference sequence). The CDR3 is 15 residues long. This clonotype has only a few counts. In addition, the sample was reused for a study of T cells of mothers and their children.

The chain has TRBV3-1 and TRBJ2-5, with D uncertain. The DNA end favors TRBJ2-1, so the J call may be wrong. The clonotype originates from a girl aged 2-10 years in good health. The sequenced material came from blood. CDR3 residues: CASSHRLEAYNEQFF. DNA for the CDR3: TGTGCCAGCAGCCATAGACTCGAAGCCTACAATGAGCAGTTCTTC.